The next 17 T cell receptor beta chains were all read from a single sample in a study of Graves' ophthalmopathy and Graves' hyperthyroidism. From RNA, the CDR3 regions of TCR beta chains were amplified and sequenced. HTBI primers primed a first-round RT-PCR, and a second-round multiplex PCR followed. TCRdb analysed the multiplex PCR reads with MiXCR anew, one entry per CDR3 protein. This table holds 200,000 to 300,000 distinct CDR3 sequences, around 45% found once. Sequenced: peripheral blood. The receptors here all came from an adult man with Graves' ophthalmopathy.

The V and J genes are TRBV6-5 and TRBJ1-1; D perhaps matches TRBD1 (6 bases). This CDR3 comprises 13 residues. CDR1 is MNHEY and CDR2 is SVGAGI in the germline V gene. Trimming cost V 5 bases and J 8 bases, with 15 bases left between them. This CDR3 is CASSTREGGEAFF. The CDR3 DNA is TGTGCCAGCAGTACCCGGGAGGGGGGGGAAGCTTTCTTT.

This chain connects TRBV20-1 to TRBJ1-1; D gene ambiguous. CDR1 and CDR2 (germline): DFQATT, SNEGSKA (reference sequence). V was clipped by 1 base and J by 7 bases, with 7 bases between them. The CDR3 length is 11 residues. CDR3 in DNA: TGCAGTGCTAGAGCCAGGAGTGAAGCTTTCTTT. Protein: CSARARSEAFF.

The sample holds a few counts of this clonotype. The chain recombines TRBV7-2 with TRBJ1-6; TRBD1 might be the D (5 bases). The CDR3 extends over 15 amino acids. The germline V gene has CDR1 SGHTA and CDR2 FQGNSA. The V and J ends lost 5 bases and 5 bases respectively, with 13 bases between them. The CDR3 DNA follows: TGTGCCAGCAGCCCCGGGGCCCTGCATAATTCACCCCTCCACTTT. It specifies CASSPGALHNSPLHF.

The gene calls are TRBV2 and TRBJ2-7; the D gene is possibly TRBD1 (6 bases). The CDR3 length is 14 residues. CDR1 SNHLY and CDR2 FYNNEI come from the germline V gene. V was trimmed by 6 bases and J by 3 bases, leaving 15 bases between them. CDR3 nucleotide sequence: TGTGCCAGCAGCCATCGGGACATTTTCTACGAGCAGTACTTC. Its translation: CASSHRDIFYEQYF.

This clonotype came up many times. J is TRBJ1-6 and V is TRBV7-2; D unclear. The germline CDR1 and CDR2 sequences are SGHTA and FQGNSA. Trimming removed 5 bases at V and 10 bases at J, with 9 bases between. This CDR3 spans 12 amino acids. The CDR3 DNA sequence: TGTGCCAGCAGCCACGATGGGTCACCCCTCCACTTT. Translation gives CASSHDGSPLHF.

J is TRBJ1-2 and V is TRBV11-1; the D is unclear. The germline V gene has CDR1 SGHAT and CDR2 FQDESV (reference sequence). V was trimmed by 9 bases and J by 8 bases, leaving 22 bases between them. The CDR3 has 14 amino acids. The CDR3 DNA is TGTGCCAGTACACTCGACGGAACCCCGGGGGGCTACACCTTC. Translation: CASTLDGTPGGYTF. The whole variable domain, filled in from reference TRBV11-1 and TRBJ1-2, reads EAEVAQSPRYKITEKSQAVAFWCDPISGHATLYWYRQILGQGPELLVQFQDESVVDDSQLPKDRFSAERLKGVDSTLKIQPAELGDSAMYLCASTLDGTPGGYTFGSGTRLTVV.

The CDR3 DNA sequence: TGTGCCAGCTCCGGGACCCGCTCAAGGGTCTACGAGCAGTACTTC. Translation gives CASSGTRSRVYEQYF. V usage is TRBV25-1 and J usage is TRBJ2-7; D tentatively fits TRBD1 or TRBD2 (5 bases each). The CDR3 is 15 residues long. V was pared by 8 bases and J by 3 bases, with 20 bases between. CDR1 is MGHDK, CDR2 SYGVNS, per germline.

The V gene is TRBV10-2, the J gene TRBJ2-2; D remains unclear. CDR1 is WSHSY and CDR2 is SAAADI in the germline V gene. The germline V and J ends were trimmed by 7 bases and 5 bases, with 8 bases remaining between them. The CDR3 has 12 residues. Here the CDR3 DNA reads TGCGCCAGCACAGCTTTGACCGGGGAGCTGTTTTTT. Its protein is CASTALTGELFF.

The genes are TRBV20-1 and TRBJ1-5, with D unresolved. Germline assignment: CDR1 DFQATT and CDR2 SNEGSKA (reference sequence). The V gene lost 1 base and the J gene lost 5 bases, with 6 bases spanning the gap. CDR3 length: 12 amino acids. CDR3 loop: CSARVPYQPQHF. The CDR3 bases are TGCAGTGCTAGAGTGCCCTATCAGCCCCAGCATTTT.

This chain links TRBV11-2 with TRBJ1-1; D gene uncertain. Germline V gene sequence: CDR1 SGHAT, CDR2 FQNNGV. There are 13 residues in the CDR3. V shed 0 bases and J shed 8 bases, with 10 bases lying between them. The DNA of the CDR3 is TGTGCCAGCAGCTTAGATAACGCGGGGGAAGCTTTCTTT. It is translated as CASSLDNAGEAFF.

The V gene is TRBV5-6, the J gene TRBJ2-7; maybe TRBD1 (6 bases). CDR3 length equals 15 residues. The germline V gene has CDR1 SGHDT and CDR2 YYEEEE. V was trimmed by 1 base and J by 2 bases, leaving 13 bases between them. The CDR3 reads CASSLRQAIPYEQYF. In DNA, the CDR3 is TGTGCCAGCAGCTTGCGACAGGCCATTCCCTACGAGCAGTACTTC.

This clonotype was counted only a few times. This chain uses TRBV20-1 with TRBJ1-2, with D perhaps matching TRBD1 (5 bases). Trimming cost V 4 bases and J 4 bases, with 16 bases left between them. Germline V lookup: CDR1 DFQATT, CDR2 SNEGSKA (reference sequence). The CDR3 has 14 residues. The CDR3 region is CSAIWTTYPYGYTF. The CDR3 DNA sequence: TGCAGTGCTATCTGGACAACGTACCCCTATGGCTACACCTTC.

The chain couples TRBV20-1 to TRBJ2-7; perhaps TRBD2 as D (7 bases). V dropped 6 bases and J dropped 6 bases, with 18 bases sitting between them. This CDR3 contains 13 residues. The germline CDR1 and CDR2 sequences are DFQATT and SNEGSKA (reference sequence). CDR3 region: CSAPTGGQGEQYF. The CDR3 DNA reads TGCAGTGCACCCACCGGGGGGCAGGGCGAGCAGTACTTC.

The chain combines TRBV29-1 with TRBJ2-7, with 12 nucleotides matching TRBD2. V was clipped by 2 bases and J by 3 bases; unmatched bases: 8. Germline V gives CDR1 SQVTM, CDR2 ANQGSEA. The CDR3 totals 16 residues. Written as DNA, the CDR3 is TGCAGCGTTGAACCCGGACTAGCGGGATCTTTCTACGAGCAGTACTTC. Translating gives CSVEPGLAGSFYEQYF.

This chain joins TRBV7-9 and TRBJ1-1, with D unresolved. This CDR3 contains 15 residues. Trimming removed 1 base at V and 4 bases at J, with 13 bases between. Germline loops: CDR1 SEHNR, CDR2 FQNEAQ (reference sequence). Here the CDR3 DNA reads TGTGCCAGCAGCTTAGGAGTCCGGGTTCGCACTGAAGCTTTCTTT. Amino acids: CASSLGVRVRTEAFF. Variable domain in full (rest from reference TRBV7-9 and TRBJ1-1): DTGVSQNPRHKITKRGQNVTFRCDPISEHNRLYWYRQTLGQGPEFLTYFQNEAQLEKSRLLSDRFSAERPKGSFSTLEIQRTEQGDSAMYLCASSLGVRVRTEAFFGQGTRLTVV.

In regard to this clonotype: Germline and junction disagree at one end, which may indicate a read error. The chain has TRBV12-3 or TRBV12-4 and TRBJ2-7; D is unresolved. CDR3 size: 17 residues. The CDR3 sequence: CASSFHLSRINPYGQYF. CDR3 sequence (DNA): TGTGCCAGCAGTTTTCATCTCTCCAGGATAAACCCCTACGGGCAGTACTTC.

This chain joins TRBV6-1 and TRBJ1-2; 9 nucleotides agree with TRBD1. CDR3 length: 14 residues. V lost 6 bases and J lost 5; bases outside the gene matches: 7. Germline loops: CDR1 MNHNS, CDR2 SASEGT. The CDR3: CASRMDRGGYGYTF. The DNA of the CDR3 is TGTGCCAGCAGGATGGACAGGGGCGGGTATGGCTACACCTTC.